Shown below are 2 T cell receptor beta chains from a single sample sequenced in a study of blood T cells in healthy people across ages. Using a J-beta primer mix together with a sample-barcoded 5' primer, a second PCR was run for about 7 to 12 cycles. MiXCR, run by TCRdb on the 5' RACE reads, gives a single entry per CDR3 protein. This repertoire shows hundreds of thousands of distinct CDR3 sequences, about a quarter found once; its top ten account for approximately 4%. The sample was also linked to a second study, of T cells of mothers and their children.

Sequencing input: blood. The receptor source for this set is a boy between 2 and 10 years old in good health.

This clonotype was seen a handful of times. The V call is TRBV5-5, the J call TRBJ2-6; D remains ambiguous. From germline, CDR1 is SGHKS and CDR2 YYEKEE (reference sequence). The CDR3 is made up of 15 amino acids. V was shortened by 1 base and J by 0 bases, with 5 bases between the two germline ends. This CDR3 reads CASSLLISGANVLTF. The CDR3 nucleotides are TGTGCCAGCAGCTTGCTCATCTCTGGGGCCAACGTCCTGACTTTC.

CDR3 sequence: CASSRDYGGGSYEQYF. The DNA for the CDR3 is TGTGCCAGCAGTCGAGATTACGGCGGGGGGTCCTACGAGCAGTACTTC. The chain combines TRBV6-5 with TRBJ2-7; TRBD2 matches at 8 bases. V trimming: 5 bases; J trimming: 1 base; junction bases outside the gene matches: 10. This CDR3 has 16 amino acids. CDR1 is MNHEY, CDR2 SVGAGI, per germline.